This note documents a single T cell receptor beta chain sequence. Its antigen is still unknown. There are no base qualities to consult, and no much larger clone falls within one base. Participants were included only if at least one PBMC sample before ART initiation and at least two post-ART samples were available. All participants with HIV were treated in the United States of America. Before DNA extraction, cryopreserved samples of roughly 0.9-11 million PBMC were thawed and washed. At the time of the earliest PBMC sample for each participant with HIV, ages ranged from roughly 20 to 54 years. Per participant, PBMC samples came from 1-4 timepoints prior to ART initiation and 2-8 timepoints following ART initiation, for a median of 7 samples. For every participant, serial HIV viral load, CD4+ T-cell count, ART history and demographic data were obtained. Using a Qiagen kit on a QIAcube, genomic DNA was extracted from unsorted PBMC, with samples processed in batches of 12.

The immunoSEQ hsTCRB v3.0 assay was used at survey level resolution to sequence the TRB variable region. TRB sequencing targeted a depth of roughly 35,000-55,000 T-cell genomes per sample. Pooled TRB libraries were sequenced on an Illumina MiSeq with a v3 150-cycle kit. The study's own analysis went as follows. Repertoire analysis was run in R within a reproducible Nextflow workflow that covered QC, data transformation and analysis. LymphoSeq2, an R package for exploring AIRR-Seq data, was used to implement the custom analyses. After excluding a few samples that yielded fewer than 5000 total TRB sequences, 188 HIV repertoires remained for analysis. Among the roughly 200 retained HIV repertoires, 55 to 60 were collected before ART initiation and under 150 after ART initiation. Each repertoire was downsampled to 5000 TRB nucleotide sequences, and summary statistics were averaged across 100 downsampling iterations. The analysis kept only TRB sequences whose CDR3 regions were at least seven amino acids long. A Shannon entropy-derived clonality score and the Gini coefficient were used to measure diversity. Repertoire networks linked the top 5000 CDR3 amino acid sequences whenever two sequences differed by an edit distance of one. For TRB CDR3 amino acid sequences, GLIPH2 was used to predict antigen specificity groups and MHC restriction. To flag known CMV, EBV, HIV or tissue antigen associations, CDR3 amino acid sequences were matched against VDJdb and McPAS-TCR. Pre-ART, post-ART and control groups were compared with Wilcoxon signed-rank tests and Holm-Bonferroni correction. TCRdb obtained this table from immuneACCESS and retained in-frame rearrangements with V and J assigned. These tables miss some clones; where compared with another copy, unresolved V genes account for less than half of the shortfall, and the remainder is unexplained. That table supplies the V and J calls and clone size; D and trimming were determined from the DNA. For this sample there are around 8,000 clones; about 85% appear just once. About 15% of the sample is held by the ten biggest clonotypes.

This record belongs to a study of long-term antiretroviral therapy in people with HIV (dated by TCRdb to between 2021 and 2024). With regard to the full study: The earliest samples were collected about a decade before the 2015 WHO recommendation for immediate ART, when ART was typically delayed until CD4 counts fell. A total of 150 to 200 cryopreserved PBMC samples came from approximately 30 adults with confirmed HIV infection and were collected serially over a mean of around 6 years (range 1-12). Eleven of the 30 participants with HIV were female. No cross-contamination during QIAcube processing was seen in test extractions of a monoclonal T-cell line run alongside a few dozen polyclonal samples. Whether ART initiation and durable HIV suppression were associated with changes in peripheral blood TRB repertoire composition and diversity was tested in a retrospective serial study.

Trimming leaves V shorter by 3 bases and J shorter by 0 bases, with the junction holding 4 bases beyond the gene matches. Measured from the cysteine to the phenylalanine, the CDR3 is 16 residues long. The only DNA kept is the CDR3, 48 bases in frame from the first base. Based on the germline V gene, the CDR1 and CDR2 sequences are ENHRY and SYGVKD. What the authors observed across the whole study: Since PBMC availability was limited, sequencing covered only the TCR beta chain, with no alpha chain pairing. The samples span the years 2004 to 2017, and the ART regimens used at that time may not be as effective as current regimens. ART initiation was associated with a significant increase in TRB diversity, but diversity stayed significantly below transplant donor controls even after long-term ART. Inferences about post-ART repertoire changes are limited because no data were available on ART adherence, viral resistance or therapy changes. Expanded TRB clones identified before ART initiation dominated the repertoire at all time points, although this dominance fluctuated and declined in many PLHIV after ART. Because pre-ART samples had limited cell numbers, unsorted PBMC were profiled rather than sorted CD4+ and CD8+ T cells. HIV repertoires had narrower CDR3 length ranges than controls, and the network structure suggested an antigen-experienced repertoire that shifted only slightly toward naive after ART.

The material sequenced was unsorted PBMCs, taken roughly 2.5 years before starting antiretroviral therapy. The receptor comes from a man in his forties or fifties with HIV. The chain uses TRBV10-3 and TRBJ2-2, and TRBD1 aligns with 7 junction nucleotides. The nucleotide sequence reads TGTGCCATCAGTGACTCGGGACAGACGAACACCGGGGAGCTGTTTTTT. Its product reads: CAISDSGQTNTGELFF.